This T cell receptor beta chain derives from a study of OX40 agonist ivuxolimab in advanced cancers. Study background: Enrolled patients in dose escalation had cancers that were hepatocellular carcinoma, melanoma, renal cell or head and neck cancer.

Points on this clone: Its antigen remains unidentified.

Peripheral blood came from all dose cohorts at three timepoints. Regarding the study as a whole: Expanded clones tended on average to be more numerous among CD8+ T cells than CD4+.

Produced via immunoSEQ multiplex PCR; TCRdb's table is partial and in-frame only. Here the sample spans about 50,000 clones, 70% to 90% being singletons. The J segment lost 0 bases and the V segment lost 0 bases, leaving 11 bases of the junction unmatched. The CDR3 spans 19 residues. Germline V gives CDR1 SGHKS, CDR2 YYEKEE (reference sequence). The clonotype comes from an adult with an advanced solid tumor such as melanoma, head and neck, liver or kidney cancer. The rearrangement uses TRBV5-5 and TRBJ1-2; 10 bases are a match to TRBD1. This sample comprised CD4+ or CD8+ T cells sorted from blood, obtained in a trial of the OX40 agonist ivuxolimab. The CDR3 DNA reads as TGTGCCAGCAGCTTGGACTACCCGGGACAGGGGCCGTCTAACTATGGCTACACCTTC. Translation gives CASSLDYPGQGPSNYGYTF.